These 17 T cell receptor beta chains share one sample of origin, sequenced in a study of T cells in Graves' hyperthyroidism and ophthalmopathy. The TCR beta CDR3 regions underwent amplification using RNA transcripts as the source. First-round RT-PCR with HTBI primers amplified the TCR CDR3 region. TCRdb used MiXCR to reprocess the multiplex PCR reads, holding one entry per CDR3 protein. The sample lists around 690,000 distinct CDR3 sequences, roughly 17% occurring once. Sequenced material: blood. All receptors come from a man aged 50 or older with Graves' hyperthyroidism.

In this sample, this clonotype turned up many times. The CDR3 DNA reads as TGTGCCAGCAGTTTACGGGGTCCCGGGACTAGCGGGAGTTTCAATGAGCAGTTCTTC. Its protein product is CASSLRGPGTSGSFNEQFF. The genes are TRBV27 and TRBJ2-1; 14 bases match TRBD2. Germline trimming cut 2 bases from V and 6 bases from J; bases unmatched to any gene: 12. The CDR3 extends over 19 amino acids. CDR1 is MNHEY, CDR2 SMNVEV, per germline (reference sequence).

This clonotype was seen only a few times. J is TRBJ2-7 and V is TRBV10-3; 7 bases match TRBD2. J lost 2 bases, V lost 0 bases, and 1 base had no gene match. Germline values: CDR1 ENHRY, CDR2 SYGVKD. The CDR3 is 14 amino acids. CDR3 bases: TGTGCCATCAGTGAGTCACGGGGGGCCTACGAGCAGTACTTC. Translated, it gives CAISESRGAYEQYF.

The table lists this clonotype with many counts. The chain couples TRBV20-1 to TRBJ1-1; no clear D gene. The length of the CDR3 is 13 residues. Germline-derived CDR1 and CDR2 are DFQATT and SNEGSKA (reference sequence). Trimming took 0 bases from V and 4 from J, leaving 9 bases between them. The CDR3 DNA is TGCAGTGCTAGAGAACAGACGGTCACTGAAGCTTTCTTT. Translated, it gives CSAREQTVTEAFF.

V and J are TRBV3-1 and TRBJ2-7; 9 nucleotides align to TRBD2. CDR3 size: 15 residues. Germline-derived CDR1 and CDR2 are LGHDT and YNNKEL (reference sequence). V lost 1 base, J lost 6 bases, and 7 bases stayed unmatched. The DNA for the CDR3 is TGTGCCAGCAGCCAAGGACCTAATAGCGGGGGCGAGCAGTACTTC. Residues: CASSQGPNSGGEQYF.

This clonotype was counted ten times or more. J is TRBJ2-5 and V is TRBV7-2, with 8 bases lining up with TRBD1. This CDR3 contains 15 residues. CDR1 and CDR2 from the germline V gene are SGHTA and FQGNSA. Trimming took 6 bases from V and 4 from J; bases not matched to a gene: 10. CDR3 sequence: CASRFTGTGRETQYF. CDR3 sequence (DNA): TGTGCCAGCAGGTTCACCGGGACAGGTAGAGAGACCCAGTACTTC.

The gene calls are TRBV7-9 and TRBJ1-1, with 7 positions matching TRBD1. The length of the CDR3 is 18 residues. CDR1 is SEHNR, CDR2 FQNEAQ, per germline (reference sequence). Losses at the gene ends were 2 bases for V and 5 bases for J; bases not matched to a gene: 17. The CDR3 here is CASSLTRWAGGARTEAFF. CDR3 nucleotide sequence: TGTGCCAGCAGCTTAACGCGCTGGGCAGGGGGAGCTAGAACTGAAGCTTTCTTT.

This clonotype was counted ten times or more. The CDR3 coding sequence is TGTGCCAGCAGTACCCCTAGCACAGATACGCAGTATTTT. This encodes CASSTPSTDTQYF. J is TRBJ2-3 and V is TRBV28; D is ambiguous. The CDR3 runs to 13 residues. V shed 5 bases and J shed 0 bases, with 6 bases lying between them. Per the germline V gene, CDR1 is MDHEN and CDR2 is SYDVKM.

The table lists this clonotype with many counts. The chain carries TRBV6-2 or TRBV6-3 and TRBJ2-7; no reliable D call. The CDR3 is 12 residues long. Germline CDR1 is MNHEY and CDR2 is SVGEGT. V lost 6 bases and J 1 base, leaving 7 bases between the germline ends. CDR3 protein: CASSTPSYEQYF. The CDR3 DNA sequence: TGTGCCAGCAGCACCCCGTCCTACGAGCAGTACTTC.

This clonotype came up a few times. V and J are TRBV6-1 and TRBJ1-3; D is uncertain. V was cut by 6 bases and J by 8 bases, with 8 bases left in between. The CDR3 contains 11 residues. Germline V gene lookup returns CDR1 MNHNS and CDR2 SASEGT. The CDR3 DNA follows: TGTGCCAGCAGGGAGGGATACACCATATATTTT. It specifies CASREGYTIYF.

A few counts support this clonotype. This rearrangement joins TRBV30 to TRBJ2-5; D could derive from TRBD1 or TRBD2 (6 bases each). Trimming removed 8 bases at V and 12 bases at J, with 22 bases between. This CDR3 region has 12 residues. CDR1 is GTSNPN, CDR2 SVGIG, per germline (reference sequence). Written as DNA, the CDR3 is TGTGCCAGTAGTATCAGAGGGGGGAGTAAGTACTTC. Protein sequence: CASSIRGGSKYF.

The genes are TRBV19 and TRBJ1-5; 9 nucleotides line up with TRBD1. With 1 base clipped from V and 7 bases from J, the junction kept 5 bases outside the gene matches. Germline V gene lookup returns CDR1 LNHDA and CDR2 SQIVND (reference sequence). This CDR3 region has 15 residues. The DNA for the CDR3 is TGTGCCAGTAGTATAGGACACAGGGGGCGACAGCCCCAGCATTTT. The encoded protein is CASSIGHRGRQPQHF. Filled out from reference TRBV19 and TRBJ1-5, the complete variable domain reads DGGITQSPKYLFRKEGQNVTLSCEQNLNHDAMYWYRQDPGQGLRLIYYSQIVNDFQKGDIAEGYSVSREKKESFPLTVTSAQKNPTAFYLCASSIGHRGRQPQHFGDGTRLSIL.

The CDR3 reads CSARVSSGSNEQFF. The DNA for the CDR3 is TGCAGTGCTAGAGTTTCTAGCGGGAGTAATGAGCAGTTCTTC. The chain uses TRBV20-1 and TRBJ2-1, with 10 bases that match TRBD2. V was clipped by 1 base and J by 7 bases; unmatched bases: 4. The CDR3 contains 14 residues. Germline CDR1 DFQATT, CDR2 SNEGSKA (reference sequence).

This clonotype was counted a few times. V is TRBV5-1 and J is TRBJ2-7; D call uncertain. The CDR3 has 11 amino acids. The germline V gene has CDR1 SGHRS and CDR2 YFSETQ. The CDR3: CALPGAYEQYF. The CDR3 coding sequence is TGCGCTTTACCCGGTGCCTACGAGCAGTACTTC.

The J gene is TRBJ2-1, the V gene TRBV6-2 or TRBV6-3; D possibly matches TRBD1 or TRBD2 (5 bases each). The CDR3 is 13 amino acids. Trimming stripped 2 bases from V and 5 bases from J, with 7 bases between. Germline V gives CDR1 MNHEY, CDR2 SVGEGT. The CDR3 DNA reads TGTGCCAGCAGTTACATGGGGGACAATGAGCAGTTCTTC. This sequence encodes CASSYMGDNEQFF.

This clonotype was seen ten or more times. V usage is TRBV6-1 and J usage is TRBJ1-1; D not resolved. Germline values: CDR1 MNHNS, CDR2 SASEGT. CDR3 length equals 15 residues. Trimming cost V 0 bases and J 4 bases, with 12 bases left between them. The CDR3: CASSEAYPPGTEAFF. For the CDR3, the DNA is TGTGCCAGCAGTGAAGCCTACCCTCCGGGCACTGAAGCTTTCTTT.

This clonotype was counted a few times. V usage is TRBV3-1 and J usage is TRBJ1-2; D unresolved. V shed 5 bases and J shed 2 bases, with 21 bases lying between them. The CDR3 is 17 amino acids. The germline gives CDR1 LGHDT, CDR2 YNNKEL (reference sequence). DNA for the CDR3: TGTGCCAGCAGCATAACGCCCTCATCGGGAGCGAACTATGGCTACACCTTC. Protein sequence: CASSITPSSGANYGYTF.

The V call is TRBV5-6, the J call TRBJ2-7; D may be TRBD1 or TRBD2 (5 bases each). Trimming removed 3 bases from V and 9 bases from J, with 19 bases in between. The CDR3 runs to 14 residues. CDR1 is SGHDT, CDR2 YYEEEE, per germline. CDR3 DNA sequence: TGTGCCAGCAGCTCTTCCGGGGCTGAAGATGTGCAGTACTTC. Encoded protein: CASSSSGAEDVQYF.